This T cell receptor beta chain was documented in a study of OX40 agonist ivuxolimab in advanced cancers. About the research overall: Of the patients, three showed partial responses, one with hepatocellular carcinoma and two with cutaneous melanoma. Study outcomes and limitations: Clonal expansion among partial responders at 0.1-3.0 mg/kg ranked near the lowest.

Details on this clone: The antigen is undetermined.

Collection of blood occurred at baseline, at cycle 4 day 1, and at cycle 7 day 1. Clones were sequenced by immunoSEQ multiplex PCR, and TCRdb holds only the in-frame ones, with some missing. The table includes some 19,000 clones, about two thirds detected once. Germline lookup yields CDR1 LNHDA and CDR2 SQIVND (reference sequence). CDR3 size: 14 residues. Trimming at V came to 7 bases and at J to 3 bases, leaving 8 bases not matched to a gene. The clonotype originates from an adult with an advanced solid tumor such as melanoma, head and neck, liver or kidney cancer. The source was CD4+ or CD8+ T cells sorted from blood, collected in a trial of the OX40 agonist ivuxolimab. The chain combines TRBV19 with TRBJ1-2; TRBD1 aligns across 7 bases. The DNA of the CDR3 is TGTGCCAGTATCGACAGGGTTCACGACTATGGCTACACCTTC. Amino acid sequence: CASIDRVHDYGYTF.